A single T cell receptor beta chain is shown here with its context. This entry is derived from a study of blood T cell repertoires in COVID-19. Study as a whole: T cells, B-cell-depleted T cells, or PBMCs supplied cDNA or gDNA.

Per the original methods: The assay estimated nucleated cells by amplifying reference gene primers. Clones were sequenced by immunoSEQ multiplex PCR, and TCRdb holds only the in-frame ones, with some missing. V and J calls and clone size follow that table, whereas D and trimming were derived from the DNA. The sample lists 100,000 to 120,000 clones, about four fifths seen once, with 4% to 4.5% in the top ten. The V gene's germline CDR1 is GTSNPN and CDR2 SVGIG (reference sequence). This CDR3 has 16 residues. With V trimmed by 0 bases and J by 4 bases, 4 bases remained unmatched. J is TRBJ2-3 and V is TRBV30; 13 nucleotides align to TRBD2. Sequenced input: peripheral blood. The receptor was derived from a woman between 65 and 79 years old with acute or convalescent COVID-19. The CDR3, as DNA: TGTGCCTGGAGTGTAGGACTAGCGGGAGAAGCAGATACGCAGTATTTT. Residues: CAWSVGLAGEADTQYF.